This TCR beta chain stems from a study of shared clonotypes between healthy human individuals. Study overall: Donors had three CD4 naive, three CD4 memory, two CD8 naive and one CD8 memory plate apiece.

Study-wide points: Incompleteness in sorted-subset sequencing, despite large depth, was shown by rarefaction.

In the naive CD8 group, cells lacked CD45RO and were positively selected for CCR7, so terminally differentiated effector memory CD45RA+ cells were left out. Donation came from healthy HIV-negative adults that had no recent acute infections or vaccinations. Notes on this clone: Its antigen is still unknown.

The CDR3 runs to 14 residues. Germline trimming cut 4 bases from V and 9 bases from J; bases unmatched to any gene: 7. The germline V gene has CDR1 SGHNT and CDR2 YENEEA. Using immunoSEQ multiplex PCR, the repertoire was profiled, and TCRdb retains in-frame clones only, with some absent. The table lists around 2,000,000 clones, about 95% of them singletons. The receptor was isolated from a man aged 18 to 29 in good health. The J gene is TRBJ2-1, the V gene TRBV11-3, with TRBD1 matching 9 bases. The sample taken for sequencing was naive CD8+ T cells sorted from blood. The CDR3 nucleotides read TGTGCCAGCAGCTCCGGGACAGGGATTGGTGAGCAGTTCTTC. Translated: CASSSGTGIGEQFF. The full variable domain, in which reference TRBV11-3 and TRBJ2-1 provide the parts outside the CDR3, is EAGVVQSPRYKIIEKKQPVAFWCNPISGHNTLYWYLQNLGQGPELLIRYENEEAVDDSQLPKDRFSAERLKGVDSTLKIQPAELGDSAVYLCASSSGTGIGEQFFGPGTRLTVL.